Included here is one T cell receptor (beta chain) sequence, with context. What it recognizes is unknown. The CDR3 runs 13 residues. The V gene lost 5 bases and the J gene lost 3 bases, with 10 bases spanning the gap. The data belong to a study of post-analysis software for immune sequencing data. Study background: The disease courses spanned relapsing-remitting, secondary progressive and progressive-relapsing forms of multiple sclerosis.

Study results and caveats: Relative to controls, patients had five TRBV segments at higher frequency, with TRBV5-6, TRBV5-1 and TRBV20-1 among these. Compared against controls, patients with multiple sclerosis displayed significantly lower normalized Chao1 diversity. Under F measure analysis, samples from one preparation batch co-clustered strongly.

Unique molecular identifiers were carried by the TCR beta cDNA libraries. TCRdb re-called the PCR reads through MiXCR, storing one row per CDR3 protein. This table holds 450,000 to 650,000 distinct CDR3 sequences, 44% found once. The source material was blood. This receptor was obtained from a girl under 18 with multiple sclerosis. This chain connects TRBV12-3 or TRBV12-4 to TRBJ1-1; D unresolved. In nucleotides, the CDR3 is TGTGCCAGCAGTCCATTTGACGACACTGAAGCTTTCTTT. Protein: CASSPFDDTEAFF.